The 14 T cell receptor beta chains below come from one sample, sequenced in a study of T cell responses to AZD1222 COVID-19 vaccine (dated by TCRdb to the early 2020s). The meaning of the sample's time point label: baseline before first vaccination. Receptor libraries were prepared by the immunoSEQ multiplex PCR assay. TCRdb provides this immuneACCESS table in a form limited to in-frame rearrangements. Some clones are lacking; in checked studies, under half of them reflect an unresolved V gene, and why the rest are absent is not known. Counted in this sample were under 170,000 clones; approximately 94% of them appeared once. The leading ten clones occupy around 1.3% of the sample. The sequencing here drew on peripheral blood, taken on day 0 of AZD1222 vaccination. All receptors derive from an adult in good health.

V usage is TRBV19 and J usage is TRBJ1-5, with D unclear. Trimming stripped 2 bases from V and 3 bases from J, with 8 bases between. CDR1 is LNHDA, CDR2 SQIVND, per germline (reference sequence). The CDR3 totals 14 residues. CDR3 residues: CASSIHFNNQPQHF. The CDR3 coding sequence is TGTGCCAGTAGTATACACTTTAACAATCAGCCCCAGCATTTT.

The chain recombines TRBV2 with TRBJ1-4; D remains ambiguous. V was cut by 4 bases and J by 4 bases, with 10 bases left in between. Germline assignment: CDR1 SNHLY and CDR2 FYNNEI. The CDR3 spans 14 residues. CDR3: CASSADTSNEKLFF. The CDR3 DNA sequence: TGTGCCAGCAGTGCCGACACGAGTAATGAAAAACTGTTTTTT.

The genes are TRBV11-2 and TRBJ1-6; the D is unclear. The CDR3 runs to 16 residues. Trimming cost V 1 base and J 2 bases, with 9 bases left between them. Germline CDR1 and CDR2: SGHAT and FQNNGV. DNA for the CDR3: TGTGCCAGCAGCTTAGCAGTTACCCCCTATAATTCACCCCTCCACTTT. It encodes CASSLAVTPYNSPLHF.

The V call is TRBV4-1, the J call TRBJ1-5, with D maybe TRBD1 (6 bases). The length of the CDR3 is 15 residues. Germline CDR1 reads MGHRA; CDR2 reads YSYEKL. V gave up 0 bases and J gave up 6 bases, with 12 bases separating them. For the CDR3, the DNA is TGCGCCAGCAGCCAAGACCCAGGGGAGGCTCAGCCCCAGCATTTT. Residues: CASSQDPGEAQPQHF.

The rearrangement uses TRBV19 and TRBJ1-1, with 8 bases lining up with TRBD1. The CDR3 contains 13 residues. Germline V gene sequence: CDR1 LNHDA, CDR2 SQIVND (reference sequence). The V gene end was trimmed by 3 bases and the J gene end by 9 bases; junction bases not matched to a gene: 6. CDR3 residues: CASSITGGEQAFF. In DNA form, the CDR3 reads TGTGCCAGTAGTATCACAGGGGGTGAACAAGCTTTCTTT.

V and J are TRBV5-1 and TRBJ1-1; TRBD1 matches 7 bases. V trimming: 5 bases; J trimming: 5 bases; junction bases outside the gene matches: 6. Germline assignment: CDR1 SGHRS and CDR2 YFSETQ. The CDR3 runs 13 residues. CDR3 bases: TGCGCCAGCAGACCAGGGGGGTGGACTGAAGCTTTCTTT. Translated, it gives CASRPGGWTEAFF.

This clone occurred many times. V gene TRBV4-2 combines with J gene TRBJ2-6; 7 bases line up with TRBD1. Germline CDR1 LGHNA, CDR2 YNFKEQ. Trimming removed 4 bases from V and 0 bases from J; junction bases left unmatched: 3. This CDR3 is 16 amino acids long. The CDR3 DNA reads as TGTGCCAGCAGCCCGGGACAGAGCTCTGGGGCCAACGTCCTGACTTTC. It is translated as CASSPGQSSGANVLTF.

V usage is TRBV7-8 and J usage is TRBJ2-1; D unclear. Germline loops: CDR1 SGHVS, CDR2 FQNEAQ. V was pared by 5 bases and J by 4 bases, with 6 bases between. The CDR3 loop spans 12 amino acids. CDR3 nucleotide sequence: TGTGCCAGCAGCGTGTCATACAATGAGCAGTTCTTC. Its translation is CASSVSYNEQFF.

The rearrangement joins TRBV5-1 to TRBJ2-3; 11 nucleotides line up with TRBD1. This CDR3 comprises 16 residues. V shed 4 bases, J shed 5 bases, and the junction held 9 bases outside the gene matches. From germline, CDR1 is SGHRS and CDR2 YFSETQ. CDR3 protein: CASSTTGTGGIDTQYF. CDR3 bases: TGCGCCAGCAGCACCACCGGGACAGGGGGGATAGATACGCAGTATTTT.

CDR3 in amino acids: CASSRQGDYGYTF. CDR3 DNA sequence: TGTGCCAGCAGCCGACAGGGGGACTATGGCTACACCTTC. This chain joins TRBV5-6 and TRBJ1-2; 9 nucleotides align to TRBD1. CDR1 is SGHDT, CDR2 YYEEEE, per germline. This CDR3 region has 13 residues. The J segment lost 3 bases and the V segment lost 4 bases, leaving 1 base of the junction unmatched.

The chain's CDR3 is CASSYSSTGAYGYTF. The CDR3 nucleotides read TGTGCCAGCAGTTACTCATCGACAGGCGCGTATGGCTACACCTTC. This rearrangement joins TRBV6-5 to TRBJ1-2, with D perhaps matching TRBD1 (6 bases). Germline CDR1 and CDR2: MNHEY and SVGAGI. The CDR3 consists of 15 residues. V lost 0 bases, J lost 5 bases, and 13 bases lay in between.

J is TRBJ2-2 and V is TRBV5-1; no reliable D call. V dropped 4 bases and J dropped 8 bases, with 9 bases sitting between them. CDR1 and CDR2 from the germline V gene are SGHRS and YFSETQ. CDR3 length equals 12 residues. The CDR3 sequence: CASSPPVGELFF. In nucleotides, the CDR3 is TGCGCCAGCAGCCCGCCTGTGGGGGAGCTGTTTTTT.

The chain recombines TRBV4-1 with TRBJ2-1; 8 bases are a match to TRBD2. Germline values: CDR1 MGHRA, CDR2 YSYEKL. CDR3 length: 17 residues. With V trimmed by 0 bases and J by 7 bases, 11 bases remained unmatched. The chain's CDR3 is CASSQEGETGGQNEQFF. CDR3 nucleotides: TGCGCCAGCAGCCAAGAAGGGGAAACGGGGGGGCAGAATGAGCAGTTCTTC.

In DNA form, the CDR3 reads TGTGCCAGTAGTAGGACAGGGGTTAACTATGGCTACACCTTC. Amino acid sequence: CASSRTGVNYGYTF. This chain uses TRBV19 with TRBJ1-2; 9 bases line up with TRBD1. V shed 4 bases and J 1 base; nucleotides not matched to a gene: 1. The CDR3 consists of 14 residues. Germline V gene lookup returns CDR1 LNHDA and CDR2 SQIVND (reference sequence).